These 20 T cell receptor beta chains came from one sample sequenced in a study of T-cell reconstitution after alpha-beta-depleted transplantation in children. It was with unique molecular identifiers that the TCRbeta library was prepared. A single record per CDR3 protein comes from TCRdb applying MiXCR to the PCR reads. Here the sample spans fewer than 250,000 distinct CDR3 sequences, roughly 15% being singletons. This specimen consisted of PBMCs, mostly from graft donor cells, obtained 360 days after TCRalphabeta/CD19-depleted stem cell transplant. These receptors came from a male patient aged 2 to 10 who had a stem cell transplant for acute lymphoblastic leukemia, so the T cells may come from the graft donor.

The CDR3 region has the DNA TGTGCCAGCAGCCCCGGGACTTACAACACCGGGGAGCTGTTTTTT. The encoded protein is CASSPGTYNTGELFF. The genes are TRBV5-5 and TRBJ2-2; the D gene is possibly TRBD2 (6 bases). The length of the CDR3 is 15 residues. The V and J ends lost 4 bases and 2 bases respectively, with 12 bases between them. Germline V gene data show CDR1 as SGHKS and CDR2 as YYEKEE (reference sequence).

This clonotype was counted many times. The CDR3 nucleotides read TGCGCCAGCAGCCAAGATTTGGCGGGGAAAGGTTACGAGCAGTACTTC. This encodes CASSQDLAGKGYEQYF. V usage is TRBV4-3 and J usage is TRBJ2-7; D possibly corresponds to TRBD2 (6 bases). Germline V gene data show CDR1 as LGHNA and CDR2 as YSLEER. The CDR3 is 16 residues long. V gave up 0 bases and J gave up 4 bases, with 16 bases separating them.

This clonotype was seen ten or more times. CDR3 sequence (DNA): TGTGCCATCAGGATGGGGACGGGGAACACCGGGGAGCTGTTTTTT. Protein product: CAIRMGTGNTGELFF. J is TRBJ2-2 and V is TRBV10-3; D tentatively fits TRBD1 or TRBD2 (5 bases each). This CDR3 spans 15 amino acids. Germline CDR1 reads ENHRY; CDR2 reads SYGVKD. Trimming took off 6 bases at V and 1 base at J, with 12 bases between the two ends.

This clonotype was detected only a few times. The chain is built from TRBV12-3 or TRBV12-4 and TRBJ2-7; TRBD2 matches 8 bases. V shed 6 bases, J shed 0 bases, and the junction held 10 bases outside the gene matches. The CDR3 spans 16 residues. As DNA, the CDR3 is TGTGCCAGCAGCCCTGGGGAGCGGGGGACCTCCTACGAGCAGTACTTC. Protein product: CASSPGERGTSYEQYF.

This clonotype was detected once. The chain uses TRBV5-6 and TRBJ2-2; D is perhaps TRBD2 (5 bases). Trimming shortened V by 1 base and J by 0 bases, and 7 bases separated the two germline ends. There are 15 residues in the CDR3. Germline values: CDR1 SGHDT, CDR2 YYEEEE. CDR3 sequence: CASSLSGTNTGELFF. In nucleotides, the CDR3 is TGTGCCAGCAGCTTGTCCGGGACGAACACCGGGGAGCTGTTTTTT.

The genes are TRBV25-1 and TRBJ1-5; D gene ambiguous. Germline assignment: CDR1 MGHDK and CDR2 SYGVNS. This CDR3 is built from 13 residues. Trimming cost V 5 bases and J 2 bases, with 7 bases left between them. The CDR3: CASSYIGNQPQHF. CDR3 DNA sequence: TGTGCCAGCAGTTACATTGGCAATCAGCCCCAGCATTTT.

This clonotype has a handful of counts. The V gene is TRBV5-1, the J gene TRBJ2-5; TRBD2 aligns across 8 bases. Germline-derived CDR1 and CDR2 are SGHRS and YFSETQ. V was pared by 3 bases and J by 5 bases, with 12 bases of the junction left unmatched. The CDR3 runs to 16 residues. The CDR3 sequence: CASSWTSGLAGETQYF. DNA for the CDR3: TGCGCCAGCAGCTGGACATCCGGACTAGCAGGGGAGACCCAGTACTTC.

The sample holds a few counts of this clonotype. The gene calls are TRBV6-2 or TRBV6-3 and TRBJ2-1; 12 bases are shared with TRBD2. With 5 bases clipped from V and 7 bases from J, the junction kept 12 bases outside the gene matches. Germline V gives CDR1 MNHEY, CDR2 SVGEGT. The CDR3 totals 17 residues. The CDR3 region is CASSPLAGGDIGNEQFF. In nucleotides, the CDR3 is TGTGCCAGCAGTCCCCTAGCGGGGGGGGATATTGGGAATGAGCAGTTCTTC.

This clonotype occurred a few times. The CDR3 DNA is TGTGCCAGCAGTTACGAGGGCCTCTCCTACGAGCAGTACTTC. Its protein product is CASSYEGLSYEQYF. V is TRBV6-2 or TRBV6-3 and J is TRBJ2-7, with a possible D match to TRBD2 (5 bases). The germline V gene has CDR1 MNHEY and CDR2 SVGEGT. The CDR3 contains 14 residues. V was pared by 2 bases and J by 0 bases, with 8 bases between.

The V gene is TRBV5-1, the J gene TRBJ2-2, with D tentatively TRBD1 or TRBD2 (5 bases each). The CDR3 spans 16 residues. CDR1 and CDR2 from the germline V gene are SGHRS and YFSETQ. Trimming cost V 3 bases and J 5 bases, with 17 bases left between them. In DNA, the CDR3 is TGCGCCAGCAGCTCTTACACGGGACCTAGGACCGGGGAGCTGTTTTTT. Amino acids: CASSSYTGPRTGELFF.

The CDR3 is CASSLGGDHEQFF. As DNA, the CDR3 is TGTGCCAGCAGCTTAGGCGGGGATCATGAGCAGTTCTTC. The gene calls are TRBV7-8 and TRBJ2-1, with D possibly matching TRBD2 (6 bases). Germline CDR1 and CDR2: SGHVS and FQNEAQ. The CDR3 has 13 amino acids. V shed 1 base and J shed 8 bases, with 9 bases lying between them. Complete variable domain (other parts from reference TRBV7-8 and TRBJ2-1): GAGVSQSPRYKVAKRGQDVALRCDPISGHVSLFWYQQALGQGPEFLTYFQNEAQLDKSGLPSDRFFAERPEGSVSTLKIQRTQQEDSAVYLCASSLGGDHEQFFGPGTRLTVL.

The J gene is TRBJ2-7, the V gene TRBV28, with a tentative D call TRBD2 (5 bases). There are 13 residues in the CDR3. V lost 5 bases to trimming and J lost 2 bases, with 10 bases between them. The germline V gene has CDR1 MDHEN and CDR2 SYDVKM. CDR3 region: CASSAGRTYEQYF. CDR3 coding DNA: TGTGCCAGCAGTGCGGGCCGCACCTACGAGCAGTACTTC.

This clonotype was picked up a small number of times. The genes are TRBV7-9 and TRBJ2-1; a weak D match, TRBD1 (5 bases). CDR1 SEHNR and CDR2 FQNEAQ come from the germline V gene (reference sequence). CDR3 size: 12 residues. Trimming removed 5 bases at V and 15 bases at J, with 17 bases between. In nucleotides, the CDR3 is TGTGCCAGCAGCAAAGGGGTGGCAGGGCTGTTCTTC. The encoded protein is CASSKGVAGLFF.

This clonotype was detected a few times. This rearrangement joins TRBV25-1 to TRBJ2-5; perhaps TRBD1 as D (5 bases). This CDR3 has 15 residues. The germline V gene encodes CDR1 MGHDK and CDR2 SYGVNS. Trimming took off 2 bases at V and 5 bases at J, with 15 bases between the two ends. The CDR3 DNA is TGTGCCAGCAGTGAAACCCGCGCAGGGCCGGAGACCCAGTACTTC. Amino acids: CASSETRAGPETQYF.

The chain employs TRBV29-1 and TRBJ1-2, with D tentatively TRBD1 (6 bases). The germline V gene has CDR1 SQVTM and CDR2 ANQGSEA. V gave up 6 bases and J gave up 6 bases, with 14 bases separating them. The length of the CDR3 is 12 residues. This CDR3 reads CSVRGGQDGYTF. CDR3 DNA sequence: TGCAGCGTGCGAGGGGGGCAAGATGGCTACACCTTC.

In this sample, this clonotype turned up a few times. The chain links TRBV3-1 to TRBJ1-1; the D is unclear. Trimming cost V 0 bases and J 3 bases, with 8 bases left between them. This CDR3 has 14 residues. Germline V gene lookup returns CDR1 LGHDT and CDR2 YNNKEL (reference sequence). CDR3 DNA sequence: TGTGCCAGCAGCCAAGAAGTGGGCTACACTGAAGCTTTCTTT. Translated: CASSQEVGYTEAFF.

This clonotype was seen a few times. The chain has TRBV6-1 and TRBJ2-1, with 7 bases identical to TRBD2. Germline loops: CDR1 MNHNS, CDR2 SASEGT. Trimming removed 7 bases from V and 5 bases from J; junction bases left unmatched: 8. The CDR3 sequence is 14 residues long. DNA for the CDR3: TGTGCCAGCACCCGCCCGGGGGGTAACAATGAGCAGTTCTTC. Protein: CASTRPGGNNEQFF.

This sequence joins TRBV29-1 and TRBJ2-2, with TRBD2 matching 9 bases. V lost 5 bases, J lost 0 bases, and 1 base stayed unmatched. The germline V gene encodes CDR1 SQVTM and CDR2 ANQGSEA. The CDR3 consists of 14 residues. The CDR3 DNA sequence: TGCAGCGTTAGCGGGAGGACGAACACCGGGGAGCTGTTTTTT. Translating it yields CSVSGRTNTGELFF.

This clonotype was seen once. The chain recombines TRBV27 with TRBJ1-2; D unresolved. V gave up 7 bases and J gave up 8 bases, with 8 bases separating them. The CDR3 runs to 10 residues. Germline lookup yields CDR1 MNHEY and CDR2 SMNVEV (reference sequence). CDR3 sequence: CASTNLGYTF. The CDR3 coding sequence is TGTGCCAGCACCAACCTCGGCTACACCTTC.

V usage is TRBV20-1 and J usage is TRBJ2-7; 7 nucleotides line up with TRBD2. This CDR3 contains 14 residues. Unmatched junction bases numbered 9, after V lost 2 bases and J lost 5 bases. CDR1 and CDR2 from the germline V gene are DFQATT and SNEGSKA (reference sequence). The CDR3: CSARIPPGRNEQYF. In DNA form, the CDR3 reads TGCAGTGCTAGAATCCCTCCCGGGAGGAACGAGCAGTACTTC.